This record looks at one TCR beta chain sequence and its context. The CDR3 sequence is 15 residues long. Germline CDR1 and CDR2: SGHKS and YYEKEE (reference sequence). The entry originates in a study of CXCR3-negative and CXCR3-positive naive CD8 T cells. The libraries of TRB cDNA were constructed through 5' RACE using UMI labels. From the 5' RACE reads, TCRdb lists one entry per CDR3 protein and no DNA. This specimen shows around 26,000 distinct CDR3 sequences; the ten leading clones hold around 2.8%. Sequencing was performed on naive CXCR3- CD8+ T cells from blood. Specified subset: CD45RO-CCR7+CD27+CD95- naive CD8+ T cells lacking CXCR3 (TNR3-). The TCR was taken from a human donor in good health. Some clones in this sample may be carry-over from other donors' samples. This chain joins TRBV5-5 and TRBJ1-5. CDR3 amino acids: CASSLEEMAYQPQHF.